This T cell receptor beta chain was recovered during a study of shared clonotypes between healthy human individuals. Study at large: CD4 naive and CD4 memory each took three plates per donor, while CD8 naive took two and CD8 memory one.

The study's findings and limits: Clonotype sharing across four donors was observed for roughly 5% of naive CD4 clonotypes. Unshared clonotypes carried lower generation probabilities than those common to all four donors.

Naive CD8 cells comprised CD45RO-negative, CCR7-positively selected cells, excluding terminally differentiated effector memory CD45RA+ cells. As for this clone: No antigen is known for it.

Trimming cost V 6 bases and J 1 base; bases outside gene matches: 6. This CDR3 region has 14 residues. Germline assignment: CDR1 MDHEN and CDR2 SYDVKM. Method: immunoSEQ multiplex PCR; TCRdb's copy keeps in-frame clones and lacks some. The sample shows around 2.1 million clones, 85% to 95% of them seen only once. The source material was naive CD8+ T cells from PBMCs. The sequence derives from a man younger than 35 in good health. Some clones in this sample may be carry-over from other donors' samples. The V and J genes are TRBV28 and TRBJ2-7; 7 bases line up with TRBD1. The CDR3 nucleotides read TGTGCCAGCAGAACGGGACAGTTGTCCTACGAGCAGTACTTC. Translation gives CASRTGQLSYEQYF. The full variable domain, its missing parts supplied by reference TRBV28 and TRBJ2-7, is DVKVTQSSRYLVKRTGEKVFLECVQDMDHENMFWYRQDPGLGLRLIYFSYDVKMKEKGDIPEGYSVSREKKERFSLILESASTNQTSMYLCASRTGQLSYEQYFGPGTRLTVT.